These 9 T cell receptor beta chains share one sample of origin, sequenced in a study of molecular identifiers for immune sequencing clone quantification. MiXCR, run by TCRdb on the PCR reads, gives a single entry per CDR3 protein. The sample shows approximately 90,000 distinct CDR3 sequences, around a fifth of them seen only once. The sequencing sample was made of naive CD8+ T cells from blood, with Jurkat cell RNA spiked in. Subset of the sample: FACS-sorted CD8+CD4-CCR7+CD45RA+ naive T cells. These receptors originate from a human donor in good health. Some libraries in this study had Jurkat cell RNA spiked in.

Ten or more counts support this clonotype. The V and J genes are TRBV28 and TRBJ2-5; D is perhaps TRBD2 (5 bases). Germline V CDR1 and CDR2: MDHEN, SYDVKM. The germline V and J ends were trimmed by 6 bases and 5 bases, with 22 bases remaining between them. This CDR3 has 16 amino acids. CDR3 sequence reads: CASRAGLTEISETQYF. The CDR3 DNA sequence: TGTGCCAGCAGGGCGGGTCTGACGGAGATATCGGAGACCCAGTACTTC.

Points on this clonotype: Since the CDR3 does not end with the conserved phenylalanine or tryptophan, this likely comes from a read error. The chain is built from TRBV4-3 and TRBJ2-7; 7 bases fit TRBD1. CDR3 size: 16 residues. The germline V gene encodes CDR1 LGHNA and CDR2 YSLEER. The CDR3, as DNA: TGCGCCAGCGGCCAAGATACCGGGGACAGCTCCTACGAGCAGTACTCC. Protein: CASGQDTGDSSYEQYS.

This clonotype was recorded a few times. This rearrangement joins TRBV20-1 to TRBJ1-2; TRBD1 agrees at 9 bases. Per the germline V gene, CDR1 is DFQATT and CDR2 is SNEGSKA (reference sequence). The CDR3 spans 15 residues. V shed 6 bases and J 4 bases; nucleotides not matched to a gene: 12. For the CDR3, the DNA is TGCAGTGCCCCAACCTTCGGGACAGGGACCTATGGCTACACCTTC. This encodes CSAPTFGTGTYGYTF.

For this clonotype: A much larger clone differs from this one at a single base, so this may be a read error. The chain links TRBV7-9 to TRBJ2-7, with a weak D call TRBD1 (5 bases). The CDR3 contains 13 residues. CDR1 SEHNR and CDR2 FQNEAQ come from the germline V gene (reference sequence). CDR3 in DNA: TGTGCCAACAGCTTAGATCCAGGGCACGAGCAGTACTTC. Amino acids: CANSLDPGHEQYF.

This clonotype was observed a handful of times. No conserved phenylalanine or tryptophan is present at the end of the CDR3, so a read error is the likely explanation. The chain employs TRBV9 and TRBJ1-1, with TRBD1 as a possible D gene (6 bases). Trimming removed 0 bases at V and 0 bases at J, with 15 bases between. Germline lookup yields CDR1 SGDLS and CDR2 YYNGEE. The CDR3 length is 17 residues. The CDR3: CASSVGGWRGMNTEAFL. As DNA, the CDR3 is TGTGCCAGCAGCGTAGGGGGTTGGAGGGGGATGAACACTGAAGCTTTCCTT.

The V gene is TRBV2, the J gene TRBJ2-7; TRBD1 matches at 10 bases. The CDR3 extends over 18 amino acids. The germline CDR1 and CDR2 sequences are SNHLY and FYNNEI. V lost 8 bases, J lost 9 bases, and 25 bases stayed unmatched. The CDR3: CASAIADRGKGDSTGQYF. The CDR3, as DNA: TGTGCCAGCGCCATAGCGGACAGGGGGAAGGGGGATAGCACTGGGCAGTACTTC.

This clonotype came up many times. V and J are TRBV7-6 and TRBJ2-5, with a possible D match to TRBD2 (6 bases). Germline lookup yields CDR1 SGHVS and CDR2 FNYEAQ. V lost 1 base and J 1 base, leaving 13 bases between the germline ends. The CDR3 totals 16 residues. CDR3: CASSLVPGVFQETQYF. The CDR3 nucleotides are TGTGCCAGCAGCTTAGTTCCGGGGGTATTCCAAGAGACCCAGTACTTC.

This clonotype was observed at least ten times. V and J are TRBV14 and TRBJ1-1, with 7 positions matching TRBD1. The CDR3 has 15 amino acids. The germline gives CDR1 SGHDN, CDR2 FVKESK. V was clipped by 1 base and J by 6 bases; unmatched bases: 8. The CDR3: CASSQGGRGSPEAFF. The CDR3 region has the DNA TGTGCCAGCAGCCAAGGGGGCAGGGGGTCCCCTGAAGCTTTCTTT.

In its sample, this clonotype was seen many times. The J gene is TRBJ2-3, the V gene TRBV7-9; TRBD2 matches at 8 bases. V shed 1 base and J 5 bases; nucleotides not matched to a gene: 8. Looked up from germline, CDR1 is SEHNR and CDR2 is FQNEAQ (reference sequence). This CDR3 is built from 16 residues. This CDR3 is CASSLDSGGVLDTQYF. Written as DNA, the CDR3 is TGTGCCAGCAGCTTAGACAGCGGGGGCGTACTAGATACGCAGTATTTT.